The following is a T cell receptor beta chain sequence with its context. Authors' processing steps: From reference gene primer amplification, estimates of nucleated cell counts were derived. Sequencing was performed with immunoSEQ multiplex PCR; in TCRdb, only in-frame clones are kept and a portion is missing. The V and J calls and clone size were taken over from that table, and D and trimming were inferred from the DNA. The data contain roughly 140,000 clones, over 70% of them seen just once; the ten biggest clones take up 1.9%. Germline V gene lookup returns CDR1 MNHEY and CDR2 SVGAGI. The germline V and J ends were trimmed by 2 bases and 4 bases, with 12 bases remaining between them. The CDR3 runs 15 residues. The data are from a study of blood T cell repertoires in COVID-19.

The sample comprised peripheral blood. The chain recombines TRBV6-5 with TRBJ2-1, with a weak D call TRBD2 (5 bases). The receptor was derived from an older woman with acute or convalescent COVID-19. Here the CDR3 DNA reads TGTGCCAGCAGTTACACCGGGGTATCATACAATGAGCAGTTCTTC. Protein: CASSYTGVSYNEQFF.